This T cell receptor beta chain originates from a study of T cells after yellow fever vaccination. Turning to the study itself: Those fractions that held only low numbers of cells were prepared using the SMART-Seq v4 Ultra Low Input RNA kit.

This clonotype has a count of ten or more. TCRdb redid the calling of the 5' RACE reads with MiXCR, one entry per CDR3 protein. The sample carries about 73,000 distinct CDR3 sequences, around 7.3% recorded once. Trimming cost V 1 base and J 6 bases, with 10 bases left between them. The CDR3 extends over 14 amino acids. Germline CDR1 and CDR2: SGHVS and FNYEAQ. Material: CD8+ T cells sorted from PBMCs, obtained on the day of the yellow fever booster vaccination. The clonotype was recovered from a man younger than 45 who received the YFV17D yellow fever vaccine. The chain joins TRBV7-6 to TRBJ2-1; either TRBD1 or TRBD2 may fit D (5 bases each). CDR3 DNA: TGTGCCAGCAGCTTAGGGGGGAGTGTCAATGAGCAGTTCTTC. It codes for CASSLGGSVNEQFF.